What follows describes a single TCR beta chain. Its antigen is not identified. All of the donors resided in Nashville, Tennessee, and each was a Caucasian adult. This sample was included in a study of shared clonotypes between healthy human individuals. Points from the study as a whole: Compared with clonotypes that all four donors shared, non-shared clonotypes had lower generation probabilities. The sharing of roughly 5% of naive CD4 clonotypes was seen across a handful of donors.

Assay used: immunoSEQ multiplex PCR; TCRdb lists only in-frame clones, some missing. The sample has about 510,000 clones, roughly 95% seen once. The CDR3 contains 13 residues. Germline CDR1 and CDR2: SEHNR and FQNEAQ (reference sequence). Deletions cut 3 bases from V and 6 bases from J, with 11 bases between. The sequence derives from a woman aged 25 to 45 in good health. This chain connects TRBV7-9 to TRBJ1-2; D unresolved. Sequenced: naive CD4+ T cells sorted from blood. Subset denoted: CD45RA+ positively selected. CDR3 in amino acids: CASSFSAGDGYTF. The CDR3 DNA sequence: TGTGCCAGCAGCTTCTCGGCCGGCGATGGCTACACCTTC.